The present T cell receptor (beta chain) was sequenced within a study of blood T cells in healthy people across ages. In its sample, this clonotype was seen many times. Antigen unknown. Regarding the study as a whole: Naive CD4+ cells and diversity were both higher in long-lived donors than in aged donors. Expanded clonotype shifts may have been confounded, as the donors had an unknown CMV status. Diversity figures derived from one million T cells were judged to underestimate the true value.

Sample-barcoded 5' priming and a J-beta primer mix drove a second PCR of about 6 to 11 cycles. TCRdb re-analysed the 5' RACE reads in MiXCR, keeping a single row per CDR3 protein. The sample has 600,000 to 800,000 distinct CDR3 sequences, under 65% seen once. V was clipped by 5 bases and J by 6 bases; unmatched bases: 7. The CDR3 is made up of 15 amino acids. CDR1 SGHAT and CDR2 FQDESV come from the germline V gene (reference sequence). Sequenced sample: blood. This clonotype originated in a woman of 80 years or more in good health. The chain has TRBV11-1 and TRBJ2-2, with 9 nucleotides matching TRBD1. The CDR3 DNA reads as TGTGCCAGCAGCCCGGGACAGGGAATCGCCGGGGAGCTGTTTTTT. As protein: CASSPGQGIAGELFF. The variable domain in full, completed from reference TRBV11-1 and TRBJ2-2, reads EAEVAQSPRYKITEKSQAVAFWCDPISGHATLYWYRQILGQGPELLVQFQDESVVDDSQLPKDRFSAERLKGVDSTLKIQPAELGDSAMYLCASSPGQGIAGELFFGEGSRLTVL.